A selection of T cell receptor beta chains follows, all from one sample in a study of blood T cells in healthy people across ages. Each CDR3 protein gets one entry after TCRdb re-called the 5' RACE reads with MiXCR. Of about 1,400,000 distinct CDR3 sequences in the sample, 42% are singletons; the top ten hold less than 8%. The sample comprised blood. Receptor source: a young woman in good health. The CDR3 runs from the conserved cysteine through the conserved F or W. Fields, in order: CDR3 length, V gene, J gene, D gene, clone size, CDR3 protein, CDR3 DNA. D genes are given only for firm matches. Rows may omit the clone size; those that give it use once, few, many or a size class.

>19|TRBV21-1|TRBJ2-4|.|few
CASSKAGLAGNLAKNIQYF
TGTGCCAGCAGCAAAGCAGGCCTAGCGGGGAACCTAGCCAAAAACATTCAGTACTTC
>14|TRBV10-3|TRBJ2-3|.|many
CAISDPGPTNTQYF
TGTGCCATCAGTGACCCCGGGCCCACAAATACGCAGTATTTT
>19|TRBV5-1|TRBJ2-1|TRBD2|few
CASSSPGLAGSQTYNEQFF
TGCGCCAGCAGCTCCCCCGGACTAGCGGGATCCCAGACGTACAATGAGCAGTTCTTC
>15|TRBV5-1|TRBJ2-3|.|.
CASSPRSARTDTQYF
TGCGCCAGCAGCCCCCGGAGCGCACGCACAGATACGCAGTATTTT
>16|TRBV5-1|TRBJ1-5|.|once
CASSLPRTVSNQPRHF
TGCGCCAGCAGCTTGCCTAGGACGGTTAGCAATCAGCCCCGGCATTTT
>13|TRBV7-3|TRBJ2-3|TRBD1|.
CASGTGDSDTQYF
TGTGCCAGCGGGACAGGGGATTCAGATACGCAGTATTTT
>14|TRBV28|TRBJ2-1|.|.
CASFSPGMGYEQFF
TGTGCCAGCTTCTCCCCCGGGATGGGCTACGAGCAGTTCTTC
>18|TRBV7-8|TRBJ1-4|TRBD1|.
CASSSPRDRGSTNEKLFF
TGTGCCAGCAGCTCCCCCAGGGACAGGGGCTCAACTAATGAAAAACTGTTTTTT
>14|TRBV6-6|TRBJ2-7|TRBD1|many
CASSWDRGPNEQYF
TGTGCCAGCAGTTGGGACAGGGGTCCGAACGAGCAGTACTTC
>15|TRBV6-2/TRBV6-3|TRBJ2-7|.|.
CASMGPWDSSYEQYF
TGTGCCAGCATGGGACCGTGGGATTCCTCCTACGAGCAGTACTTC
>16|TRBV6-1|TRBJ2-1|TRBD1|.
CASSEPGQGIYNEQFF
TGTGCCAGCAGTGAACCCGGACAGGGGATCTACAATGAGCAGTTCTTC
>18|TRBV12-3/TRBV12-4|TRBJ2-1|TRBD2|.
CASSPGTFISSGEETQFF
TGTGCCAGCAGCCCCGGGACATTCATCTCTAGCGGGGAGGAGACCCAGTTCTTC
>17|TRBV9|TRBJ2-7|TRBD2|.
CASSPGGLAGIYNEQYF
TGTGCCAGCAGCCCGGGGGGACTAGCGGGGATTTACAATGAGCAGTACTTC
>13|TRBV2|TRBJ1-2|TRBD1|.
CASRGDSYYGYTF
TGTGCCAGCAGGGGGGACAGCTACTATGGCTACACCTTC
>16|TRBV3-1|TRBJ2-3|.|.
CASSQDASIYADTQYF
TGTGCCAGCAGCCAAGACGCAAGCATATACGCAGATACGCAGTATTTT